A selection of T cell receptor beta chains follows, all from one sample in a study of Tregs in tolerant kidney transplant recipients. Sequencing used immunoSEQ multiplex PCR; TCRdb keeps in-frame clones, though not all of them. The sample lists 65,000 or so clones; around 87% were seen once. Here the sequenced sample was CD4+ T cells from blood (PBMCs), taken 6 months after the transplant. The receptors here all came from a human patient who received a combined kidney and bone marrow transplant. Certain T cells may be donor cells from the graft. CDR3s include the opening cysteine and the closing phenylalanine or tryptophan. The D gene is left open where the match is weak. Clone size is not always given. Where it is, it says once, few, many or a class for expanded clones.

D gene	V gene	J gene	clone size	CDR3 DNA	CDR3 protein
.	TRBV7-2	TRBJ2-1	.	TGTGCCAGCAGCCCGACAGCGGGACACCATTACAATGAGCAGTTCTTC	CASSPTAGHHYNEQFF
TRBD1	TRBV27	TRBJ1-2	.	TGTGCCAGCAGTTTGTGGGACAGGGGAGGAGGCTACACCTTC	CASSLWDRGGGYTF
.	TRBV7-9	TRBJ1-6	.	TGTGCCAGCAGTCCCCGACAGGCATATAATTCCCCCCTCCACTTT	CASSPRQAYNSPLHF
TRBD1	TRBV15	TRBJ2-2	.	TGTGCCACCAGCAGAGATCAGGGGGCTAAATTGAACACCGGGGAGCTGTTTTTT	CATSRDQGAKLNTGELFF
TRBD2	TRBV29-1	TRBJ2-7	.	TGCAGCGTTTTACTAGCGGGATACCGAAACTCCTACGAGCAGTACTTC	CSVLLAGYRNSYEQYF
TRBD2	TRBV5-6	TRBJ2-1	.	TGTGCCAGCAGCCCGGGACTAGCTATCTACAATGAGCAGTTCTTC	CASSPGLAIYNEQFF
.	TRBV5-6	TRBJ1-2	.	TGTGCCAGCAGCCGCAGGGTCACTAACTATGGCTACACCTTC	CASSRRVTNYGYTF
TRBD2	TRBV7-2	TRBJ2-3	.	TGTGCCAGCAGCTCCTCGCGGGGGGGCGATACGCAGTATTTT	CASSSSRGGDTQYF
.	TRBV2	TRBJ2-3	.	TGTGCCAGCAGTCTGTCTTTGAGGGCCACAGATACGCAGTATTTT	CASSLSLRATDTQYF
.	TRBV5-1	TRBJ1-2	.	TGCGCCAGCAGCTTAGGGTTGACAGACCTCCACTATGGCTACACCTTC	CASSLGLTDLHYGYTF
.	TRBV20-1	TRBJ1-1	.	TGCAGTGGGGCCCGGAACACTGAAGCTTTCTTT	CSGARNTEAFF
TRBD1	TRBV19	TRBJ1-6	.	TGTGCCAGTAGCCCCGCTCAGACAGGGTATAATTCCCCCCTCCACTTT	CASSPAQTGYNSPLHF
.	TRBV6-6	TRBJ1-1	once	TGTGCCAGCAGTTACCGTACAGGGTCAGAATTTGTAGCTTTCTTT	CASSYRTGSEFVAFF
TRBD2	TRBV6-1	TRBJ2-7	once	TGTGCCAGCACCCTAGCGGGAGGGTCGTACGAGCAGTACTTC	CASTLAGGSYEQYF
.	TRBV4-2	TRBJ2-1	.	TGTGCCAGCAGCCAAGGGGCGGGACCCTACAATGAGCAGTTCTTC	CASSQGAGPYNEQFF
.	TRBV30	TRBJ2-6	.	TGTGCCTGGAGTGTCGGAGGGTCTGGGGCCAACGTCCTGACTTTC	CAWSVGGSGANVLTF